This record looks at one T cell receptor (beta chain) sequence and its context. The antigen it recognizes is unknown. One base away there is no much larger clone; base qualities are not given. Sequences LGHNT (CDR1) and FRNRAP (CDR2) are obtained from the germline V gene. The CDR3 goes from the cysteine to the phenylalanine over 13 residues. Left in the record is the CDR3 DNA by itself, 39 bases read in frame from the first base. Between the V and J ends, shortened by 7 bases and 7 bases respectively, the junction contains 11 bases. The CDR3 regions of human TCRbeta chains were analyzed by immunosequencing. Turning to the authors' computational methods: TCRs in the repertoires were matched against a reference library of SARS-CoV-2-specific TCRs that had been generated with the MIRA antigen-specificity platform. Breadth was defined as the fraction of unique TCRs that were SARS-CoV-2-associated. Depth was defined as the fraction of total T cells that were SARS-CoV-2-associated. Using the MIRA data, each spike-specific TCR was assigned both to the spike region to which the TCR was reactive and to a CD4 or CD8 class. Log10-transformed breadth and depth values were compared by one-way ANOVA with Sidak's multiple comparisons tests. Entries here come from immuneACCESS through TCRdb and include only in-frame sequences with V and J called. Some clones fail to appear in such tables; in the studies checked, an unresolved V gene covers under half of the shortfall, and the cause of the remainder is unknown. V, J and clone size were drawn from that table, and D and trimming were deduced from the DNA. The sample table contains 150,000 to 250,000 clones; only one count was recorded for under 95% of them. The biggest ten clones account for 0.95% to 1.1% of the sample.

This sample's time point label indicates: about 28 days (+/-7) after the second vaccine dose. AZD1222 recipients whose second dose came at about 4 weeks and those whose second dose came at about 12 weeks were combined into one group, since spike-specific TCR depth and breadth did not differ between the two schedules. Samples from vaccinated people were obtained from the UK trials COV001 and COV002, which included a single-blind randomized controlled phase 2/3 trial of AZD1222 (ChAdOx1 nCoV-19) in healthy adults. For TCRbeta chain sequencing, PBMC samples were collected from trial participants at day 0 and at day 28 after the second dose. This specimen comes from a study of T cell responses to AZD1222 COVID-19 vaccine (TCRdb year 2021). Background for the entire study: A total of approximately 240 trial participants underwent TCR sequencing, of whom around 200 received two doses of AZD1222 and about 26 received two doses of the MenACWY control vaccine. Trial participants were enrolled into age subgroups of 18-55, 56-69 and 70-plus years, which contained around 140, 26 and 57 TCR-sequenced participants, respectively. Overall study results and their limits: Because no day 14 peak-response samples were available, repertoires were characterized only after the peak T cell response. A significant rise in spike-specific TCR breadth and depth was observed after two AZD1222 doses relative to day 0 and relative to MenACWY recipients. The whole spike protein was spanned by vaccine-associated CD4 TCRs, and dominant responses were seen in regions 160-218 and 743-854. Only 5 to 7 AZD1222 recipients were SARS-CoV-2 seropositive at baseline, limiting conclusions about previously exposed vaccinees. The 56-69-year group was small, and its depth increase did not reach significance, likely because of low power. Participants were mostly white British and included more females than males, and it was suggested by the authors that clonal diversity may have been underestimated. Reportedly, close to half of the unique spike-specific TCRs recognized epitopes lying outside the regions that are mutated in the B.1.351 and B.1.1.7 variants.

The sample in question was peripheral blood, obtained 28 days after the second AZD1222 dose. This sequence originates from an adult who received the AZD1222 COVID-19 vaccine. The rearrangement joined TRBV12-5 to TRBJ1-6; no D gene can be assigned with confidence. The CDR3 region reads CASVGTGNSPLHF. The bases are TGTGCTAGTGTAGGAACGGGGAATTCACCCCTCCACTTT.